This T cell receptor (beta chain) was captured by sequencing in a study of T-cell memory formation after mild COVID-19. Points from the study as a whole: Contracting CD8+ clones were enriched in EMRA, CD4+ mainly in CM and EM. Among clones contracting day 15 to 85, CD4/CD8 was balanced, whereas later expanders leaned CD4+. That cross-reactive memory joined was suggested by some responding clones appearing in pre-infection memory.

The sample holds a few counts of this clonotype. Its specificity is not known. TCRdb processed the 5' RACE reads anew with MiXCR; each CDR3 protein has one entry. Of around 80,000 distinct CDR3 sequences listed, approximately 15% are singletons. The length of the CDR3 is 13 residues. CDR1 is SQVTM and CDR2 is ANQGSEA in the germline V gene. V shed 7 bases and J shed 1 base, with 13 bases lying between them. The specimen was PBMCs or a T cell subset sorted from them (not recorded which). This chain uses TRBV29-1 with TRBJ1-1; D perhaps matches TRBD1 (5 bases). This TCR came from an adult woman who had mild COVID-19 (a few samples of this study predate the infection). Cell type and time point are not known. The CDR3 sequence: CSAAGLRNTEAFF. The CDR3 DNA sequence: TGCAGCGCCGCGGGACTCAGGAACACTGAAGCTTTCTTT.